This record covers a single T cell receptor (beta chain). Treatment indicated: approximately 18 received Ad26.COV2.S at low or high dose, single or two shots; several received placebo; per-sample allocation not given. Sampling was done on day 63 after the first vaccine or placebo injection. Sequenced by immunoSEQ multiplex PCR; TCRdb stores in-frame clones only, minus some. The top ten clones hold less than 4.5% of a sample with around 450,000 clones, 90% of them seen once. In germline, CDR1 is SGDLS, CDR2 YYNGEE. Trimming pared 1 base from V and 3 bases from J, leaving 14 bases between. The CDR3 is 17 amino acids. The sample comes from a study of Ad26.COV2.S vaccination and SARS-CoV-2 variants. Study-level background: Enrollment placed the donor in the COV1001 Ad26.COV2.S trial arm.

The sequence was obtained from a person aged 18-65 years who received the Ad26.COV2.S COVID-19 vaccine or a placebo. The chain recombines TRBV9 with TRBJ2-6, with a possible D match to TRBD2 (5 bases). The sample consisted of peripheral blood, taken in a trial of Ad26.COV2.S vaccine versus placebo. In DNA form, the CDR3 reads TGTGCCAGCAGCGTACGAGGACTCCTAAGTGGGGCCAACGTCCTGACTTTC. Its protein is CASSVRGLLSGANVLTF.